The rows below give T cell receptor beta chains drawn from one sample of a study of blood T cell repertoires in COVID-19. TCRdb's table, derived via immunoSEQ multiplex PCR, lists solely in-frame clones and lacks some. The sample lists approximately 190,000 clones, 86% occurring once. The sequenced sample consisted of PBMCs or T cells enriched from blood (not recorded which). The receptors were sampled from a woman aged 40 to 50 in a cohort exposed to, infected with or recovered from COVID-19 (not recorded which). CDR3s include the opening cysteine and the closing phenylalanine or tryptophan. The D gene is left open where the match is weak. The size of a clone is reported for some rows only, either as once, few or many, or as a class for expanded clones.

V	size	J	D	length	DNA	CDR3
TRBV6-4	once	TRBJ2-1	TRBD2	16	TGTGCCAGCAGTGACTCCAGACTAGCGAGTTACAATGAGCAGTTCTTC	CASSDSRLASYNEQFF
TRBV5-4	-	TRBJ2-1	TRBD2	16	TGTGCCAGCAGCTTAATGGGCGGGAGGGCGGTCAATGAGCAGTTCTTC	CASSLMGGRAVNEQFF
TRBV9	-	TRBJ1-1	TRBD1	14	TGTGCCAGCAGCGTAGGGGACAGGGGCACTGAAGCTTTCTTT	CASSVGDRGTEAFF
TRBV28	once	TRBJ2-7	-	15	TGTGCCACCCAGCGGTATTGGCGGGGATTTGAAGGGCAGTACTTC	CATQRYWRGFEGQYF
TRBV10-3	-	TRBJ2-7	-	13	TGTGCCATCAGTGACGGCGGGGCATACGAGCAGTACTTC	CAISDGGAYEQYF
TRBV4-1	once	TRBJ2-7	-	14	TGCGCCAGCAGCCCCGTAGGACAGAATTACGAGCAGTACTTC	CASSPVGQNYEQYF
TRBV4-1	-	TRBJ2-7	-	13	TGCGCCAGCAGTCGCCATGCTACCTACGAGCAGTACTTC	CASSRHATYEQYF
TRBV9	-	TRBJ2-3	-	16	TGTGCCAGCAGCGTAGTGGGCGGGACTAGCACAGATACGCAGTATTTT	CASSVVGGTSTDTQYF
TRBV27	-	TRBJ1-3	TRBD1	15	TGTGCCAGCAGTTTTAGCAGGGGGCCTGGAAACACCATATATTTT	CASSFSRGPGNTIYF
TRBV5-5	-	TRBJ1-2	TRBD1	17	TGTGCCAGCAGCTTGGACTGGACCGGGACAGGGACCTATGGCTACACCTTC	CASSLDWTGTGTYGYTF
TRBV30	-	TRBJ1-1	TRBD1	18	TGTGCCTGGAGTGTACCCTCTTGGACAGGAAATTTGAACACTGAAGCTTTCTTT	CAWSVPSWTGNLNTEAFF
TRBV6-5	-	TRBJ1-6	-	15	TGTGCCAGCAGACCACCGGACTGGTCTGGGCCACCCCTCCACTTT	CASRPPDWSGPPLHF
TRBV19	-	TRBJ1-5	-	17	TGTGCCAGTAGTATAGAACTTGGAGGGGATAGCAATCAGCCCCAGCATTTT	CASSIELGGDSNQPQHF
TRBV11-2	-	TRBJ1-5	-	13	TGTGCCAGCAGCGTTACTAAAACTCAGCCCCAGCATTTT	CASSVTKTQPQHF
TRBV10-3	-	TRBJ1-3	-	11	TGTGCCATCAGTGTAGCGAACACCATATATTTT	CAISVANTIYF
TRBV6-1	-	TRBJ2-7	TRBD1	15	TGTGCCAGCAGTGAAGTCGGGACAGGGCTCTACGAGCAGTACTTC	CASSEVGTGLYEQYF
TRBV27	-	TRBJ2-2	-	16	TGTGCCAGCAGTTGGACGTCAGGGGAAGGTCACGGGGAGCTGTTTTTT	CASSWTSGEGHGELFF
TRBV5-5	-	TRBJ1-5	TRBD1	18	TGTGCCAGCAGCAGGGACAGCTCAAGCGATTATAGCAATCAGCCCCAGCATTTT	CASSRDSSSDYSNQPQHF
TRBV7-6	-	TRBJ2-7	TRBD1	15	TGTGCCAGCAGCTCGGACAGGGGGGCTTTGAGGGAGCAGTACTTC	CASSSDRGALREQYF
TRBV11-2	once	TRBJ2-5	TRBD2	19	TGTGCCAGCAGCTTAGAGGGACTAGCGGGAGGCCCTAGTATACGGACCCAGTACTTC	CASSLEGLAGGPSIRTQYF
TRBV6-5	-	TRBJ1-6	TRBD1	14	TGTGCCAGCAGCCAGACAGGGGTCAATTCACCCCTCCACTTT	CASSQTGVNSPLHF
TRBV10-2	-	TRBJ1-1	-	14	TGCGCCAGCAGTGAGTTTACGGGGGGCACTGAAGCTTTCTTT	CASSEFTGGTEAFF
TRBV13	-	TRBJ1-3	-	15	TGTGCCAGCATGGGTAGGGGATCCTCTGGAAACACCATATATTTT	CASMGRGSSGNTIYF
TRBV4-1	-	TRBJ2-7	-	14	TGCGCCAGCAGCCAGGCCGCAGGGGATCGAGAGCAGTACTTC	CASSQAAGDREQYF
TRBV2	-	TRBJ1-3	-	15	TGTGCCAGCAGTGAATGGTATACTGAGTTGAACACCATATATTTT	CASSEWYTELNTIYF
TRBV19	-	TRBJ2-7	-	13	TGTGCCACCTCACCCGGTCCCTCCTACGAGCAGTACTTC	CATSPGPSYEQYF
TRBV29-1	-	TRBJ2-7	TRBD1	12	TGCAGCGGGTGGGACAGGGGAAGCGAGCAGTACTTC	CSGWDRGSEQYF
TRBV28	-	TRBJ2-1	TRBD2	19	TGTGCCAGCAGTTTAGTCCCCGGGGCAGCGGGAGGGCCCTACAATGAGCAGTTCTTC	CASSLVPGAAGGPYNEQFF
TRBV5-4	few	TRBJ1-2	-	15	TGTGCCAGCAGCTTGGATACACCTTCTAACTATGGCTACACCTTC	CASSLDTPSNYGYTF
TRBV13	-	TRBJ2-2	TRBD1	16	TGTGCCAGCAGCTTAGGCCGGGGACAGCTCACCGGGGAGCTGTTTTTT	CASSLGRGQLTGELFF
TRBV19	-	TRBJ2-1	-	17	TGTGCCAGTAGTATAGATAGAAAAGCAGGTTCGTGGAATGAGCAGTTCTTC	CASSIDRKAGSWNEQFF
TRBV5-8	-	TRBJ2-3	TRBD1	18	TGTGCCAGCAGCTTGGGGCACAACGGGACAGGGTTAAGAGATACGCAGTATTTT	CASSLGHNGTGLRDTQYF
TRBV13	-	TRBJ2-1	TRBD2	13	TGTGCCAGCAGGTTAGCGGGAGTCTATGAGCAGTTCTTC	CASRLAGVYEQFF
TRBV7-9	-	TRBJ1-1	-	13	TGTGCCAGCAGCTGGAGACGGGGCACTGAAGCTTTCTTT	CASSWRRGTEAFF
TRBV2	once	TRBJ2-4	-	14	TGTGCCTGCGGAGGGCTCGTGGCCAAAAACATTCAGTACTTC	CACGGLVAKNIQYF
TRBV5-6	-	TRBJ2-7	-	15	TGTGCCAGCAGCCTCGAGGGAGGAAGATCCTACGAGCAGTACTTC	CASSLEGGRSYEQYF
TRBV14	-	TRBJ2-3	-	15	TGTGCCAGCAGCCAATGGGGCTCCCCGGCAGATACGCAGTATTTT	CASSQWGSPADTQYF
TRBV10-3	-	TRBJ1-2	-	10	TGTGCCTCTGGGCAGTCTGACTACACCTTC	CASGQSDYTF
TRBV7-8	-	TRBJ1-3	TRBD1	16	TGTGCCAGCAGCTTAGGGGTAGGGACAGGGGGAAACACCATATATTTT	CASSLGVGTGGNTIYF
TRBV28	many	TRBJ2-3	-	14	TGTGCCAGCAGTTTTGTGGCAGGCACAGATACGCAGTATTTT	CASSFVAGTDTQYF
TRBV7-9	-	TRBJ1-2	TRBD1	14	TGTGCGTGGGACAGGGAGTATCGAGGCTATGGCTACACCTTC	CAWDREYRGYGYTF
TRBV11-3	-	TRBJ2-7	-	14	TGTGCCAGCACTAGGGGCACCTTGTCCTACGAGCAGTACTTC	CASTRGTLSYEQYF
TRBV2	-	TRBJ1-2	-	13	TGTGCCAGCCTGAATCCGGTCTTCAAAGGCTACACCTTC	CASLNPVFKGYTF
TRBV2	-	TRBJ2-7	TRBD1	14	TGTGCCAGCAGTGAACAGGGGGACTCCTACGAGCAGTACTTC	CASSEQGDSYEQYF
TRBV2	-	TRBJ1-5	TRBD1	17	TGTGCCAGCAGTAGGGGGACAGGGAACTACGGCAATCAGCCCCAGCATTTT	CASSRGTGNYGNQPQHF
TRBV15	-	TRBJ1-1	-	14	TGTGCCACCAGCAGAGAGACAGTTAACACTGAAGCTTTCTTT	CATSRETVNTEAFF
TRBV9	-	TRBJ2-2	-	15	TGTGCCAGCAGGCCGCTGGACAGTCCCACCGGGGAGCTGTTTTTT	CASRPLDSPTGELFF
TRBV9	-	TRBJ1-2	-	15	TGTGCCAGCAGCCCGAGGACAGTTGGTCTCTATGGCTACACCTTC	CASSPRTVGLYGYTF
TRBV2	-	TRBJ1-4	-	14	TGTGCCAGCAAGCCGTTTGCAACTAATGAAAAACTGTTTTTT	CASKPFATNEKLFF
TRBV6-5	-	TRBJ1-5	-	13	TGTGCCAGCAGTTCCGCGGGAGTTCAGCCCCAGCATTTT	CASSSAGVQPQHF
TRBV6-5	-	TRBJ1-2	-	14	TGTGCCAGCAGAGACCGGGACTCCCTCGGTGGCTACACCTTC	CASRDRDSLGGYTF
TRBV15	-	TRBJ2-1	-	13	TGTGCCACCAGCATCCGGCGGGTGGAGGGTAAATTCTTC	CATSIRRVEGKFF
TRBV6-5	-	TRBJ1-5	-	15	TGTGCCAGCACCAGCAACCAGGGTGGCAATCAGCCCCAGCATTTT	CASTSNQGGNQPQHF
TRBV4-3	-	TRBJ1-2	TRBD1	18	TGCGCCAGCAGCCAAGAGTCGACCGGGACAGCTACTCCAGATGGCTACACCTTC	CASSQESTGTATPDGYTF
TRBV7-6	few	TRBJ1-4	TRBD1	17	TGTGCCAGCAGCCCAGGGGGCAGGGGGGCAACTAATGAAAAACTGTTTTTT	CASSPGGRGATNEKLFF
TRBV11-3	few	TRBJ1-1	-	13	TGTGCCAGCAGCTTAGCGATCGGCACTGAAGCTTTCTTT	CASSLAIGTEAFF